Following are 27 T cell receptor beta chains from one sample sequenced in a study of blood T cell repertoires in COVID-19. Produced via immunoSEQ multiplex PCR; TCRdb's table is partial and in-frame only. The table records about 190,000 clones, about 88% of them present only once. The sequencing input was peripheral blood. The receptors shown here come from a man younger than 40 with acute or convalescent COVID-19.

The genes are TRBV28 and TRBJ1-5; D perhaps matches TRBD1 (5 bases). The CDR3 contains 14 residues. V dropped 3 bases and J dropped 7 bases, with 13 bases sitting between them. Germline assignment: CDR1 MDHEN and CDR2 SYDVKM. The DNA of the CDR3 is TGTGCCAGCAGTTTGAGGCAGGGAAGCCAGCCCCAGCATTTT. Its translation: CASSLRQGSQPQHF.

The CDR3 DNA reads as TGTGCCAGCAGTTCTCAGGGAGGTAGGCGGGGAGCCTACACAGATACGCAGTATTTT. It translates to CASSSQGGRRGAYTDTQYF. The gene calls are TRBV28 and TRBJ2-3; D is possibly TRBD2 (6 bases). CDR1 and CDR2 (germline): MDHEN, SYDVKM. Trimming pared 4 bases from V and 2 bases from J, leaving 25 bases between. This CDR3 region has 19 residues.

The rearrangement joins TRBV7-3 to TRBJ2-1, with D perhaps matching TRBD2 (7 bases). From germline, CDR1 is SGHTA and CDR2 FQGTGA. The CDR3 loop spans 14 amino acids. Trimming removed 5 bases at V and 8 bases at J, with 16 bases between. The CDR3 spells CASSLGGPSDEQFF. CDR3 sequence (DNA): TGTGCCAGCAGCCTCGGGGGGCCCTCGGATGAGCAGTTCTTC.

Concerning this clone itself: This specimen includes other DNA sequences encoding the same CDR3. The chain recombines TRBV5-1 with TRBJ1-4, with 7 bases aligning to TRBD1. The CDR3 consists of 14 residues. V lost 5 bases, J lost 2 bases, and 3 bases stayed unmatched. The V gene's germline CDR1 is SGHRS and CDR2 YFSETQ. CDR3 DNA sequence: TGCGCCAGCAGAGGGGGCTCGACTAATGAAAAACTGTTTTTT. Encoded protein: CASRGGSTNEKLFF.

This chain connects TRBV6-5 to TRBJ2-5; 9 positions match TRBD2. Germline V gene sequence: CDR1 MNHEY, CDR2 SVGAGI. The CDR3 has 14 amino acids. The ends lost 6 bases at V and 3 bases at J; junction bases unmatched: 5. The CDR3, as DNA: TGTGCCAGCAGCCATAGCGGGGGTGAAGAGACCCAGTACTTC. It specifies CASSHSGGEETQYF.

V is TRBV27 and J is TRBJ2-7; 8 positions agree with TRBD1. Germline CDR1 MNHEY, CDR2 SMNVEV (reference sequence). The J segment lost 3 bases and the V segment lost 5 bases, leaving 6 bases of the junction unmatched. The CDR3 contains 14 residues. Here the CDR3 DNA reads TGTGCCAGCAGTCAAGGACAGGGAAACTACGAGCAGTACTTC. Its translation is CASSQGQGNYEQYF.

The chain recombines TRBV5-6 with TRBJ1-5, with D uncertain. Deletions cut 2 bases from V and 6 bases from J, with 21 bases between. Germline loops: CDR1 SGHDT, CDR2 YYEEEE. The CDR3 consists of 17 residues. The CDR3 DNA sequence: TGTGCCAGCAGCTTAAGTACAGTTGCTGGCGGGAGTCAGCCCCAGCATTTT. Amino acids: CASSLSTVAGGSQPQHF.

The chain employs TRBV19 and TRBJ1-5; D call uncertain. CDR1 and CDR2 from the germline V gene are LNHDA and SQIVND (reference sequence). V lost 7 bases, J lost 5 bases, and 9 bases lay in between. This CDR3 has 12 amino acids. The CDR3, as DNA: TGTGCCAGTAAAGGCGGGGATCAGCCCCAGCATTTT. Translated, it gives CASKGGDQPQHF. Full variable domain (missing parts from reference TRBV19 and TRBJ1-5): DGGITQSPKYLFRKEGQNVTLSCEQNLNHDAMYWYRQDPGQGLRLIYYSQIVNDFQKGDIAEGYSVSREKKESFPLTVTSAQKNPTAFYLCASKGGDQPQHFGDGTRLSIL.

The CDR3 nucleotides are TGTGCCAGCAGTCTTCAGGGGGGCTACAATGAGCAGTTCTTC. It encodes CASSLQGGYNEQFF. The chain joins TRBV28 to TRBJ2-1, with a possible D match to TRBD1 (7 bases). Germline-derived CDR1 and CDR2 are MDHEN and SYDVKM. There are 14 residues in the CDR3. Deletions cut 5 bases from V and 3 bases from J, with 11 bases between.

The chain links TRBV5-4 to TRBJ2-5, with TRBD1 matching 8 bases. This CDR3 contains 14 residues. V lost 3 bases and J lost 5; bases outside the gene matches: 6. Germline V gene data show CDR1 as SGHNT and CDR2 as YYREEE (reference sequence). The CDR3 loop is CASSSGGVGETQYF. The CDR3 coding sequence is TGTGCCAGCAGCTCAGGGGGCGTAGGGGAGACCCAGTACTTC.

The genes are TRBV19 and TRBJ1-6; 7 nucleotides match TRBD1. The V and J ends lost 2 bases and 3 bases, in that order; junction bases with no gene match: 1. CDR1 and CDR2 (germline): LNHDA, SQIVND (reference sequence). The length of the CDR3 is 15 residues. The CDR3 sequence: CASSIRDSYNSPLHF. DNA for the CDR3: TGTGCCAGTAGTATAAGGGACAGCTATAATTCACCCCTCCACTTT.

The V call is TRBV19, the J call TRBJ1-1; TRBD1 matches 8 bases. This CDR3 has 17 residues. With V trimmed by 1 base and J by 3 bases, 10 bases remained unmatched. CDR1 is LNHDA, CDR2 SQIVND, per germline (reference sequence). CDR3 nucleotide sequence: TGTGCCAGTAGTATAGTCCCGGGACAGGTTAGAGACACTGAAGCTTTCTTT. Its protein product is CASSIVPGQVRDTEAFF.

J is TRBJ2-7 and V is TRBV6-6; D is perhaps TRBD1 (6 bases). Germline CDR1 MNHNY, CDR2 SVGAGI (reference sequence). The CDR3 is 12 residues long. CDR3 nucleotides: TGTGTTACCGGGACAAACTCCTACGAGCAGTACTTC. Protein: CVTGTNSYEQYF.

The chain is built from TRBV3-1 (or the pseudogene TRBV3-2) and TRBJ1-1; D is ambiguous. Looked up from germline, CDR1 is LGHDT and CDR2 is YNNKEL (reference sequence). V lost 4 bases and J 8 bases, leaving 8 bases between the germline ends. This CDR3 spans 11 amino acids. CDR3 region: CASSRNLEAFF. As DNA, the CDR3 is TGTGCCAGCAGCCGCAACCTAGAAGCTTTCTTT.

The chain recombines TRBV28 with TRBJ1-5; TRBD1 matches at 11 bases. The ends lost 6 bases at V and 4 bases at J; junction bases unmatched: 5. The CDR3 sequence is 15 residues long. Germline values: CDR1 MDHEN, CDR2 SYDVKM. Written as DNA, the CDR3 is TGTGCCAGCAGATGGACAGGGGGCTTGAATCAGCCCCAGCATTTT. As protein: CASRWTGGLNQPQHF.

This rearrangement joins TRBV9 to TRBJ1-2; TRBD1 is a possible D gene (6 bases). In germline, CDR1 is SGDLS, CDR2 YYNGEE. V was shortened by 4 bases and J by 0 bases, with 13 bases between the two germline ends. This CDR3 is built from 15 residues. The CDR3 loop is CASSPGTQSNYGYTF. CDR3 nucleotides: TGTGCCAGCAGCCCCGGGACACAATCTAACTATGGCTACACCTTC.

The chain couples TRBV19 to TRBJ2-2; maybe TRBD1 (5 bases). Trimming took 6 bases from V and 4 from J, leaving 12 bases between them. From germline, CDR1 is LNHDA and CDR2 SQIVND (reference sequence). There are 14 residues in the CDR3. The CDR3 region has the DNA TGTGCCAGTAGAAGAGACAGCTCCACCGGGGAGCTGTTTTTT. Translating it yields CASRRDSSTGELFF.

The chain couples TRBV6-1 to TRBJ1-2; 7 bases are shared with TRBD1. The germline V gene encodes CDR1 MNHNS and CDR2 SASEGT. The ends lost 3 bases at V and 6 bases at J; junction bases unmatched: 10. This CDR3 has 15 amino acids. The CDR3 nucleotides read TGTGCCAGCAGTGATTCCTTCAGGGGGAAACATGGCTACACCTTC. It translates to CASSDSFRGKHGYTF.

The rearrangement uses TRBV5-4 and TRBJ2-5; the match to TRBD1 covers 9 bases. The V gene's germline CDR1 is SGHNT and CDR2 YYREEE (reference sequence). This CDR3 has 15 residues. Germline trimming cut 4 bases from V and 3 bases from J; bases unmatched to any gene: 7. CDR3 in DNA: TGTGCCAGCAGCCTAGGGACAGGGCGTGAAGAGACCCAGTACTTC. Residues: CASSLGTGREETQYF.

This chain joins TRBV11-2 and TRBJ1-3; no clear D. The CDR3 length is 12 residues. The germline V gene encodes CDR1 SGHAT and CDR2 FQNNGV. With 4 bases removed from V and 8 bases from J, the gap between germline ends came to 9 bases. The CDR3 here is CASSSPLDTIYF. CDR3 sequence (DNA): TGTGCCAGCAGCTCCCCACTAGACACCATATATTTT.

This chain links TRBV3-1 (or the pseudogene TRBV3-2) with TRBJ2-4; TRBD2 matches 8 bases. V lost 2 bases, J lost 7 bases, and 7 bases stayed unmatched. CDR1 and CDR2 (germline): LGHDT, YNNKEL (reference sequence). The CDR3 covers 15 residues. DNA for the CDR3: TGTGCCAGCAGCCAAATGGGACTAGAGGGGAACATTCAGTACTTC. It translates to CASSQMGLEGNIQYF.

In its sample, this clone was seen once. This chain connects TRBV5-1 to TRBJ2-5, with 10 positions matching TRBD2. V lost 4 bases to trimming and J lost 2 bases; unmatched junction nucleotides: 8. This CDR3 is built from 16 residues. Germline V lookup: CDR1 SGHRS, CDR2 YFSETQ. The chain's CDR3 is CASSNLAGVGQETQYF. DNA of the CDR3: TGCGCCAGCAGCAATCTAGCGGGGGTGGGGCAAGAGACCCAGTACTTC.

The chain employs TRBV4-2 and TRBJ2-2; 7 nucleotides align to TRBD2. J gave up 7 bases and V 0 bases, and 11 bases lay outside the gene matches. CDR3 size: 17 residues. CDR1 LGHNA and CDR2 YNFKEQ come from the germline V gene. In nucleotides, the CDR3 is TGTGCCAGCAGCCAAGATTTAGGCGGGAGTCGCGGCGGGGAGCTGTTTTTT. It is translated as CASSQDLGGSRGGELFF.

The J gene is TRBJ1-1, the V gene TRBV28; maybe TRBD1 (6 bases). Trimming cost V 6 bases and J 3 bases, with 14 bases left between them. CDR1 is MDHEN, CDR2 SYDVKM, per germline. The CDR3 contains 14 residues. The CDR3 DNA sequence: TGTGCCAGCAGCATACAGGGTTACTACACTGAAGCTTTCTTT. Translation: CASSIQGYYTEAFF.

The rearrangement joins TRBV28 to TRBJ2-7, with D perhaps TRBD1 (5 bases). The CDR3 is 12 residues long. Trimming removed 8 bases from V and 1 base from J, with 9 bases in between. CDR1 MDHEN and CDR2 SYDVKM come from the germline V gene. The CDR3 sequence: CASQGSSYEQYF. The CDR3 nucleotides are TGTGCCAGCCAGGGCAGTTCCTACGAGCAGTACTTC.

The rearrangement links TRBV11-2 to TRBJ2-2; 9 bases are shared with TRBD2. After removal of 5 bases from V and 7 bases from J, the junction contained 11 bases not matched to a gene. In germline, CDR1 is SGHAT, CDR2 FQNNGV. This CDR3 comprises 16 residues. The CDR3 protein is CASSHPFSGRIGELFF. CDR3 DNA: TGTGCCAGCAGCCATCCTTTTAGCGGGAGAATCGGGGAGCTGTTTTTT. The variable domain in full, completed from reference TRBV11-2 and TRBJ2-2, reads EAGVAQSPRYKIIEKRQSVAFWCNPISGHATLYWYQQILGQGPKLLIQFQNNGVVDDSQLPKDRFSAERLKGVDSTLKIQPAKLEDSAVYLCASSHPFSGRIGELFFGEGSRLTVL.

V is TRBV6-5 and J is TRBJ1-3; maybe TRBD1 (6 bases). The CDR3 totals 14 residues. Germline V gives CDR1 MNHEY, CDR2 SVGAGI. V was clipped by 7 bases and J by 3 bases, with 13 bases between them. In DNA, the CDR3 is TGTGCCAGCACCGAAACAGGGTTTGGAAACACCATATATTTT. Amino acids: CASTETGFGNTIYF.